Detailed here is one TCR beta chain. How the authors handled the data: Estimated nucleated cell counts came from reference gene primer amplification. Sequencing used immunoSEQ multiplex PCR; TCRdb keeps in-frame clones, though not all of them. V, J and clone size derive from that table, while D and trimming were established from the DNA sequence. The table shows roughly 120,000 clones, with 85% occurring only once. The data stem from a study of blood T cell repertoires in COVID-19. Study in general: Acute and convalescent COVID-19 samples came from the United States, Italy and Spain. In each case, the material was cDNA or gDNA derived from T cells, B-cell-depleted T cells, or PBMCs.

V shed 8 bases and J 0 bases; nucleotides not matched to a gene: 13. This CDR3 is 19 amino acids long. Germline V gene data show CDR1 as SGHAT and CDR2 as FQNNGV. The sample taken for sequencing was peripheral blood. The receptor's source is a man aged 35-49 years with acute or convalescent COVID-19. The chain employs TRBV11-2 and TRBJ2-1, with 13 bases lining up with TRBD2. This CDR3 is CASQRNGLAGVISYNEQFF. CDR3 nucleotide sequence: TGTGCCAGCCAGCGAAACGGACTAGCGGGGGTCATCTCCTACAATGAGCAGTTCTTC.